This entry features one T cell receptor beta chain sequence. The antigen is not known. The V and J ends lost 6 bases and 4 bases respectively, with 15 bases between them. The CDR3 has 14 residues. The germline gives CDR1 SNHLY, CDR2 FYNNEI. The data were obtained in a study of T cell responses to AZD1222 COVID-19 vaccine. General study findings and limits: The span of vaccine-associated CD4 TCRs extended across spike, with dominance at 160-218 and 743-854.

Only in-frame clones appear in the TCRdb table, and some are missing; sequencing was by immunoSEQ multiplex PCR. This table has 110,000 to 150,000 clones, around 91% appearing once. The chain recombines TRBV2 with TRBJ1-2; no firm D call. Sample: peripheral blood, taken on day 0 of AZD1222 vaccination. This receptor was obtained from an adult in good health. This chain's CDR3 is CASRGSGFSYGYTF. CDR3 in DNA: TGTGCCAGCAGGGGGAGTGGGTTTAGCTATGGCTACACCTTC.